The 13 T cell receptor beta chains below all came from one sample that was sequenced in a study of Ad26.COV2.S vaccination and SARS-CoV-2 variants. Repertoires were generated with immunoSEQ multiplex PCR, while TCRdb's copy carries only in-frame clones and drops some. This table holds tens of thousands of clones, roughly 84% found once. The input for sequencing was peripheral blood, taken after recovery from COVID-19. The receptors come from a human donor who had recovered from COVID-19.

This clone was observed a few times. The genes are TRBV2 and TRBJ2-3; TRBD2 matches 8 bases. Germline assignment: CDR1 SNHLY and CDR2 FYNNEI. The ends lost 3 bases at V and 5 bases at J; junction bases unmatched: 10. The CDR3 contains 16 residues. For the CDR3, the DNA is TGTGCCAGCAGTGATACCGGGAGGGCCTATATAGATACGCAGTATTTT. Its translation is CASSDTGRAYIDTQYF.

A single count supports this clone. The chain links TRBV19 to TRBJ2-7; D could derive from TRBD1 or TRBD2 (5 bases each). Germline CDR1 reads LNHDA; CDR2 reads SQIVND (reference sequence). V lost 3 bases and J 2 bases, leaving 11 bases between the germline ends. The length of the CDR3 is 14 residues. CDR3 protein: CASSMGVGAYEQYF. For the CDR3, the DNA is TGTGCCAGTAGTATGGGGGTTGGGGCCTACGAGCAGTACTTC.

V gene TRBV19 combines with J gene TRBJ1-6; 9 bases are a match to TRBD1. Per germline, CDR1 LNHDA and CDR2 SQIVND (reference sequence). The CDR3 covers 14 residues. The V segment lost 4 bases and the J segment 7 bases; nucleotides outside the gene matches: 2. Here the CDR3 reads CASSSGQGNSPLHF. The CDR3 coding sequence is TGTGCCAGTAGTAGCGGACAGGGGAATTCACCCCTCCACTTT.

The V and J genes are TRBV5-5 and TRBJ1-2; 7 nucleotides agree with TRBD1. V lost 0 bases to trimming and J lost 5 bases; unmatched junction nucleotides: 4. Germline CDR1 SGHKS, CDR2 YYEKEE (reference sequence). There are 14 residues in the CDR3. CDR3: CASSLGTGDYGYTF. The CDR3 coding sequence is TGTGCCAGCAGCTTGGGGACAGGAGATTATGGCTACACCTTC.

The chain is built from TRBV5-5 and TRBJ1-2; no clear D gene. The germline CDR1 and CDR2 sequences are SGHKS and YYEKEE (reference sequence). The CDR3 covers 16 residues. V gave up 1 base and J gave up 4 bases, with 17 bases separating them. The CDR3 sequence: CASSLLGHTLIYGYTF. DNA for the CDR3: TGTGCCAGCAGCTTGTTAGGTCACACCCTAATCTATGGCTACACCTTC.

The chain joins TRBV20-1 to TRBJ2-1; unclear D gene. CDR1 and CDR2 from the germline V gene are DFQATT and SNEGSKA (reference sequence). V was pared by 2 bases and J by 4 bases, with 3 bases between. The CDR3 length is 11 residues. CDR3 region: CSARQYNEQFF. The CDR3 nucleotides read TGCAGTGCTAGACAATACAATGAGCAGTTCTTC.

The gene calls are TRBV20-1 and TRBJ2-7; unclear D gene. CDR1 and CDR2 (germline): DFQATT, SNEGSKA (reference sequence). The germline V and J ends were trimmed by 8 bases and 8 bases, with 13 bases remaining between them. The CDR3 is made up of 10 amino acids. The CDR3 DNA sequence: TGCAGTCTTTACCGTACTCAGCAGTACTTC. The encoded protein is CSLYRTQQYF.

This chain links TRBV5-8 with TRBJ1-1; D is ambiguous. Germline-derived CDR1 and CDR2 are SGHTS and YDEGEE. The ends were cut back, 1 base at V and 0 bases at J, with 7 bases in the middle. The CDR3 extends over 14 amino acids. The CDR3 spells CASSLRRVNTEAFF. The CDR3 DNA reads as TGTGCCAGCAGCTTGAGGCGGGTGAACACTGAAGCTTTCTTT. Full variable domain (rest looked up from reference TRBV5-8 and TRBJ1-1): EAGVTQSPTHLIKTRGQQATLRCSPISGHTSVYWYQQALGLGLQFLLWYDEGEERNRGNFPPRFSGRQFPNYSSELNVNALELEDSALYLCASSLRRVNTEAFFGQGTRLTVV.

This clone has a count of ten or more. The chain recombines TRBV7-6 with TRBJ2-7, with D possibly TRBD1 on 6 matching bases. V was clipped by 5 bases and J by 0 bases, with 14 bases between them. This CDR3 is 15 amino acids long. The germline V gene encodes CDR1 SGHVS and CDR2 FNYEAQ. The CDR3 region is CASSTASDSSYEQYF. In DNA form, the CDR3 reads TGTGCCAGCAGCACTGCGTCGGACAGCTCCTACGAGCAGTACTTC.

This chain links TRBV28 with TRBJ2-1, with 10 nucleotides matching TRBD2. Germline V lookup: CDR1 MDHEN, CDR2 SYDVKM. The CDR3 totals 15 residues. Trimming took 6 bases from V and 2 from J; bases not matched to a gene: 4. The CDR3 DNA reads TGTGCCAGCAGCCTTAGCGGGAGGCCCTACAATGAGCAGTTCTTC. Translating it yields CASSLSGRPYNEQFF.

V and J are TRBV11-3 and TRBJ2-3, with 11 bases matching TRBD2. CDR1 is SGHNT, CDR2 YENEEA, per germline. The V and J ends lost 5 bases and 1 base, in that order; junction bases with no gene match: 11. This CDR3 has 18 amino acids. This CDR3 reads CASSPRWGTSGGTDTQYF. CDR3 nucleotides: TGTGCCAGCAGCCCCCGCTGGGGGACTAGCGGAGGCACAGATACGCAGTATTTT.

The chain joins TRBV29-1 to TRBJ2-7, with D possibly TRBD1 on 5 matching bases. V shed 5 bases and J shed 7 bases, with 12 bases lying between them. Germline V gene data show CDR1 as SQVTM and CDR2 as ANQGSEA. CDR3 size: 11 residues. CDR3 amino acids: CSVTLNREQYF. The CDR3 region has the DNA TGCAGCGTTACCCTGAACAGGGAGCAGTACTTC.

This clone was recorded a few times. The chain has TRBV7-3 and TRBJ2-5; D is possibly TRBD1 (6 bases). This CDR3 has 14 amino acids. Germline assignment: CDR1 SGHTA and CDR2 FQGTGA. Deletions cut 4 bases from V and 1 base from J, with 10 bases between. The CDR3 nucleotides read TGTGCCAGCAGCTCCTTAGGGGGCCAAGAGACCCAGTACTTC. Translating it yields CASSSLGGQETQYF.